This note documents a single TCR beta chain sequence. Its specific antigen is unknown. No base-level quality is on record; no much larger clone is a single base apart. Donors were healthy HIV-negative adults with no recently reported acute infections or vaccinations. Every donor was a Caucasian adult residing in Nashville, Tennessee, USA. CD4+ T cells were enriched through magnetic negative selection, after which naive cells were positively selected on CD45RA and the remaining negative fraction served as the memory subset. Blood was collected by leukapheresis, and PBMCs were isolated by Ficoll-Histopaque density gradient centrifugation and then cryopreserved in liquid nitrogen vapor phase. Analytical flow cytometry was used to check the purity and quantity of every magnetically sorted T cell population. Genomic DNA was isolated from every sorted fraction and measured by UV absorbance on a Nanodrop 2000c.

Using the deep immunoSEQ assay, TCR CDR3 regions were amplified from genomic DNA by multiplex PCR. For each cell subset, the extracted genomic DNA was distributed evenly across all wells of several immunoSEQ 96-well plates, and each plate served as one replicate. Each replicate PCR for sorted subsets received about 220 ng genomic DNA, equal to about 29,000 T cell genomes. The purified libraries were quantified using a Qubit 3.0 fluorometer, sized with a Bioanalyzer 2100, and then quantified again using the KAPA Library Quantification kit. A separate single-read 150-cycle Illumina NextSeq 550 flow cell was used to sequence each immunoSEQ 96-well plate. Per the authors' processing: The immunoSEQ output contained only junctional sequences without quality scores, so filtering could not match that applied to full-length reads. To assign V/J genes and CDR3, sequences were annotated against IMGT germline references using PyIR, a Python wrapper for IgBLAST v1.9. Reads with weak V/J assignments (E-value above 1e-6), missing CDR3, stop codons, out-of-frame junctions, or ambiguous translated residues were removed. A V3J clonotype was defined by an identical inferred V gene, J gene, and CDR3 amino acid sequence. The percentage overlap between two repertoires was calculated by dividing the number of shared unique clonotypes by the size of the smaller repertoire. Richness of each repertoire was evaluated using RTK rarefaction, the Chao1 estimator, and Recon v2.1 estimates of unobserved clonotypes. Generation probabilities were computed with OLGA for all TCRbeta clonotypes obtained by the gDNA method from a few donors. TCRdb limited this immuneACCESS table to in-frame rearrangements with V and J called. A share of clones is missing; checked studies link under half to unresolved V genes, and the rest is unexplained. From that table come the V and J calls and clone size; the DNA was used to work out D and trimming. The table for this sample lists some 1.4 million clones; roughly 97% of them were counted only once. The ten largest clones represent roughly 1.2% of the sample.

This sample stems from a study of shared clonotypes between healthy human individuals (dated by TCRdb to about 2020). The study in broad terms: A few men and a couple of women, aged 18 to 49 years, made up the cohort. Per donor, three plates each were used for CD4 naive and CD4 memory, two for CD8 naive, and one for CD8 memory. To estimate repertoire size and how much clonotypes are shared between individuals, the study performed deep sequencing of blood TCR repertoires from roughly five healthy adults. Each donor's leukapheresis produced roughly between roughly 0.94 and 9.5 billion PBMCs. To increase sequencing depth and limit assay-specific biases, different laboratories used diverse techniques to prepare libraries and sequence TCR repertoires.

The V end gives up 4 bases and the J end 4 bases, leaving 11 bases in the junction not matched to a gene. The germline V gene specifies SGHTA as CDR1 and FQGTGA as CDR2. From its cysteine to its phenylalanine, the CDR3 spans 17 amino acids. Only the CDR3 DNA is retained, 51 bases long and in frame from the first base. Findings and caveats that apply to the study as a whole: Across a handful of donors, roughly 5% of naive CD4, roughly 3.4% of naive CD8, under 2.5% of memory CD4, and approximately 0.4% of memory CD8 clonotypes were shared. Pairwise subsampling led to the expectation that sequencing depth would affect the degree of clonotype sharing among donors. Only blood was sampled, and tissue TCR repertoires likely differ from those in blood. The genetic and exposure-history diversity represented was limited by the small number of donors. Compared with non-shared clonotypes, the clonotypes found in all four sorted-subset donors had higher generation probabilities. Incomplete sequencing was indicated by rarefaction of sorted-subset datasets, despite the large sequencing depth. Larger estimated clonotype richness was generally found for naive subsets than for memory subsets.

The rearrangement combines TRBV7-3 with TRBJ2-1, and TRBD2 matches 9 of the central bases. What was sequenced was naive CD4+ T cells sorted from blood. Per the publication, the cell subset or site label means: CD45RA+ positively selected. The receptor comes from a man under 40 in good health. Here the CDR3 is given as CASSYRTWTSAYNEQFF. The base sequence is TGTGCCAGCAGCTACCGGACCTGGACTAGCGCATACAATGAGCAGTTCTTC. Where the CDR3 stops, the reference TRBV7-3 and TRBJ2-1 genes take over; the full variable domain is GAGVSQTPSNKVTEKGKYVELRCDPISGHTALYWYRQSLGQGPEFLIYFQGTGAADDSGLPNDRFFAVRPEGSVSTLKIQRTERGDSAVYLCASSYRTWTSAYNEQFFGPGTRLTVL.